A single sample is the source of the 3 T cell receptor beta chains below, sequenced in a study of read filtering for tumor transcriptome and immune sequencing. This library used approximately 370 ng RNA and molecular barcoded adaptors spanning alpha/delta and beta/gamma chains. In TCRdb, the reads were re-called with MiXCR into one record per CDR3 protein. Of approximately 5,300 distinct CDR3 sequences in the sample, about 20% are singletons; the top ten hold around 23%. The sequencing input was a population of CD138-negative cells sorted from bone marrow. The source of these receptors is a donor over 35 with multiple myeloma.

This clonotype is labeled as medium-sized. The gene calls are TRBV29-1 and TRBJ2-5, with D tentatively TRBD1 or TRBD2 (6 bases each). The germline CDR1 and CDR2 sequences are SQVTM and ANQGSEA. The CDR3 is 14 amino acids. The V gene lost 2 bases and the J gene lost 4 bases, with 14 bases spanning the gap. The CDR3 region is CSVEITSRGETQYF. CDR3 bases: TGCAGCGTTGAAATTACTAGCAGGGGAGAGACCCAGTACTTC.

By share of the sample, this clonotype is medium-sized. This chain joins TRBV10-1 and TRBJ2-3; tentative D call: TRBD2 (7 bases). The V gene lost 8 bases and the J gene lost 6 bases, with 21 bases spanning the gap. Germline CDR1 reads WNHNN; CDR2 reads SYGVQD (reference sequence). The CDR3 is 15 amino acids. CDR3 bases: TGCGCCAGCTCCCCTCGGCGGACGGGGGGCGATACGCAGTATTTT. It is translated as CASSPRRTGGDTQYF.

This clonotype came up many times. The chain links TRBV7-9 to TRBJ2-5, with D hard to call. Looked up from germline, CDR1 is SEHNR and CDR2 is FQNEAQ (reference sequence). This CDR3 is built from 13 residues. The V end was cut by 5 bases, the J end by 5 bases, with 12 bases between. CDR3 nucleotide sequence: TGTGCCAGCAGCCAAGGCGGATTGGAGACCCAGTACTTC. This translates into CASSQGGLETQYF.